A single sample is the source of the 27 T cell receptor beta chains below, sequenced in a study of blood T cell repertoires in COVID-19 (dated by TCRdb to the early 2020s). Library construction relied on the immunoSEQ multiplex PCR assay. TCRdb provides this immuneACCESS table in a form limited to in-frame rearrangements. Some clones are lacking; in checked studies, under half of them reflect an unresolved V gene, and why the rest are absent is not known. The sample contains about 240,000 clones, 82% of them found a single time. Over 7% of the sample is held by the ten biggest clonotypes. Sample: peripheral blood. The receptors were gathered from an elderly woman with COVID-19, enrolled during active disease.

This chain uses TRBV6-5 with TRBJ1-3, with D possibly TRBD1 on 6 matching bases. The CDR3 totals 15 residues. Germline V CDR1 and CDR2: MNHEY, SVGAGI. With 2 bases removed from V and 1 base from J, the gap between germline ends came to 9 bases. The CDR3 region is CASSYSGQSGNTIYF. Here the CDR3 DNA reads TGTGCCAGCAGTTACAGTGGACAGTCTGGAAACACCATATATTTT.

The J gene is TRBJ1-1, the V gene TRBV7-9; D possibly corresponds to TRBD1 (5 bases). The CDR3 has 14 residues. The V gene's germline CDR1 is SEHNR and CDR2 FQNEAQ (reference sequence). V was clipped by 5 bases and J by 1 base, with 11 bases between them. The CDR3 here is CASSVTGTNTEAFF. The CDR3 DNA follows: TGTGCCAGCAGCGTAACAGGCACGAACACTGAAGCTTTCTTT.

The rearrangement joins TRBV2 to TRBJ2-3; 7 bases match TRBD1. Germline trimming cut 5 bases from V and 4 bases from J; bases unmatched to any gene: 9. CDR1 SNHLY and CDR2 FYNNEI come from the germline V gene. This CDR3 region has 15 residues. The CDR3 DNA is TGTGCCAGCAGTCCCCAGGGGGTAACTTCAGATACGCAGTATTTT. As protein: CASSPQGVTSDTQYF.

The V and J genes are TRBV5-1 and TRBJ2-3; 8 nucleotides align to TRBD2. V trimming: 0 bases; J trimming: 0 bases; junction bases outside the gene matches: 9. The germline V gene encodes CDR1 SGHRS and CDR2 YFSETQ. This CDR3 region has 18 residues. For the CDR3, the DNA is TGCGCCAGCAGCTTGGGATTTAGCGGGGTGGAAAGCACAGATACGCAGTATTTT. Translating gives CASSLGFSGVESTDTQYF.

The chain recombines TRBV5-1 with TRBJ2-1; 11 bases fit TRBD2. Germline CDR1 and CDR2: SGHRS and YFSETQ. V trimming: 1 base; J trimming: 5 bases; junction bases outside the gene matches: 2. CDR3 length: 15 residues. The CDR3 sequence is CASSLTSGGNNEQFF. For the CDR3, the DNA is TGCGCCAGCAGCTTGACTAGCGGGGGTAACAATGAGCAGTTCTTC.

The J gene is TRBJ2-7, the V gene TRBV18; the D gene is possibly TRBD1 (6 bases). The CDR3 loop spans 11 amino acids. The ends were cut back, 5 bases at V and 6 bases at J, with 8 bases in the middle. The V gene's germline CDR1 is KGHSH and CDR2 LQKENI. The chain's CDR3 is CASSGRGEQYF. The CDR3 DNA reads as TGTGCCAGCTCAGGCAGGGGCGAGCAGTACTTC.

V is TRBV6-2 or TRBV6-3 and J is TRBJ2-1, with 7 bases that match TRBD2. V shed 7 bases, J shed 8 bases, and the junction held 20 bases outside the gene matches. CDR1 is MNHEY and CDR2 is SVGEGT in the germline V gene. There are 17 residues in the CDR3. The CDR3: CASTPVFGRGGFYEQFF. The CDR3, as DNA: TGTGCCAGCACCCCGGTCTTTGGGAGGGGAGGTTTCTATGAGCAGTTCTTC.

J is TRBJ1-3 and V is TRBV6-5; D not certain. V lost 5 bases to trimming and J lost 0 bases, with 8 bases between them. The germline CDR1 and CDR2 sequences are MNHEY and SVGAGI. The CDR3 is 14 amino acids. The DNA for the CDR3 is TGTGCCAGCAGTACAGCTTTCTCTGGAAACACCATATATTTT. Protein: CASSTAFSGNTIYF.

This clone has only one observation. The V call is TRBV2, the J call TRBJ1-1; D gene unclear. With 5 bases removed from V and 2 bases from J, the gap between germline ends came to 9 bases. This CDR3 contains 13 residues. Germline assignment: CDR1 SNHLY and CDR2 FYNNEI. The CDR3 nucleotides are TGTGCCAGCAGTCCTGCAGGTAACACTGAAGCTTTCTTT. Translation: CASSPAGNTEAFF.

This clone turned up a few times. Being one base from a much bigger clone, this may be a read error. This specimen includes other DNA sequences encoding the same CDR3. The chain is built from TRBV7-2 and TRBJ1-1, with D unclear. The V end was cut by 1 base, the J end by 1 base, with 4 bases between. CDR1 SGHTA and CDR2 FQGNSA come from the germline V gene. The CDR3 extends over 13 amino acids. The CDR3 here is CASSLGQNTEAFF. CDR3 DNA sequence: TGTGCCAGCAGCTTAGGACAGAACACTGAAGCTTTCTTT.

The chain carries TRBV10-3 and TRBJ2-1; TRBD2 is a possible D gene (5 bases). V was clipped by 5 bases and J by 8 bases, with 13 bases between them. The V gene's germline CDR1 is ENHRY and CDR2 SYGVKD. The CDR3 has 13 residues. CDR3 nucleotide sequence: TGTGCCATCAGTCGAACCGAGGGCTATGAGCAGTTCTTC. It encodes CAISRTEGYEQFF.

This chain joins TRBV29-1 and TRBJ1-4, with D perhaps TRBD1 (5 bases). This CDR3 contains 14 residues. Between the trimmed V and J ends, which lost 3 bases and 4 bases, there was a span of 12 bases. CDR1 is SQVTM and CDR2 is ANQGSEA in the germline V gene. CDR3 nucleotide sequence: TGCAGCGTTGAGGCGGGGGAAGTTAATGAAAAACTGTTTTTT. Amino acid sequence: CSVEAGEVNEKLFF.

The J gene is TRBJ1-2, the V gene TRBV30, with a tentative D call TRBD1 (6 bases). V was trimmed by 8 bases and J by 7 bases, leaving 11 bases between them. Germline V gene lookup returns CDR1 GTSNPN and CDR2 SVGIG (reference sequence). The CDR3 length is 10 residues. The CDR3 DNA sequence: TGTGCCGGTCAAGGGGGTGGCTACACCTTC. It translates to CAGQGGGYTF.

The V and J genes are TRBV5-1 and TRBJ1-5, with unresolved D. This CDR3 spans 15 amino acids. The V end lost 7 bases, the J end lost 0 bases, and 14 bases lay between the germline ends. The germline CDR1 and CDR2 sequences are SGHRS and YFSETQ. In DNA form, the CDR3 reads TGCGCCAGCGCCAAAGATAGTGGTAGCAATCAGCCCCAGCATTTT. Its translation: CASAKDSGSNQPQHF.

There are a few counts of this clone. The chain joins TRBV4-1 to TRBJ1-1, with D perhaps matching TRBD1 (5 bases). V lost 0 bases and J 5 bases, leaving 22 bases between the germline ends. The CDR3 runs to 18 residues. The germline gives CDR1 MGHRA, CDR2 YSYEKL. The CDR3 DNA follows: TGCGCCAGCAGCCAAGAGTTCTATTCTTCGGGGGTAGGAACTGAAGCTTTCTTT. Residues: CASSQEFYSSGVGTEAFF.

The chain uses TRBV18 and TRBJ1-3; D remains ambiguous. V dropped 2 bases and J dropped 3 bases, with 11 bases sitting between them. This CDR3 is 15 amino acids long. Looked up from germline, CDR1 is KGHSH and CDR2 is LQKENI. The CDR3 bases are TGTGCCAGCTCACCAGGATCCGGGGTTGGAAACACCATATATTTT. It yields the protein CASSPGSGVGNTIYF.

This chain uses TRBV3-1 (or the pseudogene TRBV3-2) with TRBJ1-2; the D gene is possibly TRBD1 (6 bases). Germline CDR1 LGHDT, CDR2 YNNKEL (reference sequence). This CDR3 has 14 residues. V shed 4 bases and J shed 4 bases, with 13 bases lying between them. This chain's CDR3 is CASSPTGHFYGYTF. The CDR3 DNA is TGTGCCAGCAGCCCTACGGGACACTTCTATGGCTACACCTTC.

The J gene is TRBJ2-3, the V gene TRBV11-2; D unresolved. CDR1 is SGHAT, CDR2 FQNNGV, per germline. This CDR3 is built from 14 residues. Trimming took off 5 bases at V and 2 bases at J, with 11 bases between the two ends. CDR3: CASSLLGVTDTQYF. In DNA form, the CDR3 reads TGTGCCAGCAGCCTACTCGGAGTCACAGATACGCAGTATTTT. Supplemented by reference TRBV11-2 and TRBJ2-3, the full variable domain reads EAGVAQSPRYKIIEKRQSVAFWCNPISGHATLYWYQQILGQGPKLLIQFQNNGVVDDSQLPKDRFSAERLKGVDSTLKIQPAKLEDSAVYLCASSLLGVTDTQYFGPGTRLTVL.

The chain employs TRBV7-5 and TRBJ1-5; the table's D call TRBD1 went unverified against the DNA. TRBV7-5 is given as a pseudogene. CDR3 length: 16 amino acids. CDR3 region: CARSWGAADSNQPQHF. CDR3 coding DNA: TGTGCCAGAAGCTGGGGCGCGGCGGATAGCAATCAGCCCCAGCATTTT.

The genes are TRBV7-2 and TRBJ2-7; TRBD2 agrees at 9 bases. This CDR3 has 15 amino acids. Germline CDR1 is SGHTA and CDR2 is FQGNSA. J lost 4 bases, V lost 4 bases, and 8 bases had no gene match. The chain's CDR3 is CASSSRAGGEYEQYF. The DNA for the CDR3 is TGTGCCAGCAGCTCCCGAGCGGGGGGAGAATACGAGCAGTACTTC.

The chain links TRBV5-6 to TRBJ1-4; 8 bases match TRBD1. The CDR3 sequence is 14 residues long. Germline V CDR1 and CDR2: SGHDT, YYEEEE. V lost 4 bases and J lost 5; bases outside the gene matches: 4. The CDR3 loop reads CASSVGDRNEKLFF. In DNA form, the CDR3 reads TGTGCCAGCAGCGTGGGGGACAGGAATGAAAAACTGTTTTTT. Full variable domain (missing parts from reference TRBV5-6 and TRBJ1-4): DAGVTQSPTHLIKTRGQQVTLRCSPKSGHDTVSWYQQALGQGPQFIFQYYEEEERQRGNFPDRFSGHQFPNYSSELNVNALLLGDSALYLCASSVGDRNEKLFFGSGTQLSVL.

V and J are TRBV20-1 and TRBJ1-1; D unclear. Germline V gene sequence: CDR1 DFQATT, CDR2 SNEGSKA (reference sequence). The CDR3 has 11 amino acids. V lost 3 bases to trimming and J lost 1 base, with 3 bases between them. CDR3 coding DNA: TGCAGTGCTAGGGCGAACACTGAAGCTTTCTTT. Its translation: CSARANTEAFF.

The chain is built from TRBV27 and TRBJ2-5; D might be TRBD1 (6 bases). Deletions cut 4 bases from V and 7 bases from J, with 13 bases between. The V gene's germline CDR1 is MNHEY and CDR2 SMNVEV (reference sequence). This CDR3 contains 13 residues. DNA for the CDR3: TGTGCCAGCAGTTCAGGGGCCAGATCGACCCAGTACTTC. Translating it yields CASSSGARSTQYF.

This chain uses TRBV6-2 or TRBV6-3 with TRBJ1-2; TRBD1 matches at 8 bases. With V trimmed by 6 bases and J by 8 bases, 14 bases remained unmatched. CDR3 length equals 15 residues. CDR1 is MNHEY, CDR2 SVGEGT, per germline. The CDR3 spells CASSAPPQGAQGYTF. The CDR3 coding sequence is TGTGCCAGCAGCGCCCCCCCGCAGGGGGCGCAGGGCTACACCTTC.

The gene calls are TRBV24-1 and TRBJ2-1, with no clear D. CDR1 KGHDR and CDR2 SFDVKD come from the germline V gene. Trimming took 5 bases from V and 0 from J, leaving 13 bases between them. The CDR3 has 16 amino acids. This CDR3 is CATSAPTPSSYNEQFF. The DNA for the CDR3 is TGTGCCACCAGTGCCCCAACACCCAGCTCCTACAATGAGCAGTTCTTC.

V gene TRBV4-2 combines with J gene TRBJ1-1, with D perhaps TRBD1 (5 bases). The germline V gene has CDR1 LGHNA and CDR2 YNFKEQ. This CDR3 has 14 residues. V was cut by 1 base and J by 0 bases, with 6 bases left in between. The CDR3 is CASSQGGVNTEAFF. CDR3 bases: TGTGCCAGCAGCCAAGGGGGGGTGAACACTGAAGCTTTCTTT.

This chain joins TRBV6-4 and TRBJ1-1, with D hard to call. The CDR3 runs to 13 residues. Germline V gene sequence: CDR1 MRHNA, CDR2 SNTAGT. Trimming shortened V by 0 bases and J by 10 bases, and 12 bases separated the two germline ends. CDR3 nucleotide sequence: TGTGCCAGCAGTGACTCTCACTCCCAAACAGCTTTCTTT. It translates to CASSDSHSQTAFF.